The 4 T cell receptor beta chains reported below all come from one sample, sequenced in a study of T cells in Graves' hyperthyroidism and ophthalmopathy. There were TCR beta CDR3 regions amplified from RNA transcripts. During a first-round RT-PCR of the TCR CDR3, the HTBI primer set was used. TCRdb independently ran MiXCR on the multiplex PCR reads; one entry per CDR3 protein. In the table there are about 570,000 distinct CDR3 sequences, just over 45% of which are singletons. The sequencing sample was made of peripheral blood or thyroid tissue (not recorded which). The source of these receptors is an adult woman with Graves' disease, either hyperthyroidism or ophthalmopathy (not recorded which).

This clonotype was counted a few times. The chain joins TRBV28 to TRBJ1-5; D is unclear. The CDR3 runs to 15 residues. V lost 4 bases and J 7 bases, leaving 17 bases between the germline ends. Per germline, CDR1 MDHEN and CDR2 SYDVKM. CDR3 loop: CASSWTSATWQPQHF. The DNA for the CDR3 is TGTGCCAGCAGTTGGACGTCGGCTACCTGGCAGCCCCAGCATTTT.

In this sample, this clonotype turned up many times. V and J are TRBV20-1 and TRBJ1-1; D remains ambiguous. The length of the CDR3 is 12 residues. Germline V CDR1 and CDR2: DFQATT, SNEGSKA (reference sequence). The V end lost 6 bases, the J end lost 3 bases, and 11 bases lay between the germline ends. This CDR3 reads CSAKKGDTEAFF. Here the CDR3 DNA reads TGCAGTGCCAAGAAGGGAGACACTGAAGCTTTCTTT.

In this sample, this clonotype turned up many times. The CDR3 is CASSLVYGDFGELFF. DNA for the CDR3: TGCGCCAGCAGCTTGGTCTATGGGGACTTCGGGGAGCTGTTTTTT. The chain links TRBV5-1 to TRBJ2-2; possibly TRBD2 for D (6 bases). CDR1 is SGHRS and CDR2 is YFSETQ in the germline V gene. V gave up 0 bases and J gave up 7 bases, with 13 bases separating them. The CDR3 has 15 residues.

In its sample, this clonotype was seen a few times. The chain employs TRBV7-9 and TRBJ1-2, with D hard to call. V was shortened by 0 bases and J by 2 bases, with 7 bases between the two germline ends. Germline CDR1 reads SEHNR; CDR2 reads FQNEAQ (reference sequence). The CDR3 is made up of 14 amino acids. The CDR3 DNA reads TGTGCCAGCAGCTTAGCCGGATCGAACTATGGCTACACCTTC. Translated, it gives CASSLAGSNYGYTF.